This T cell receptor (beta chain) comes out of a study of beta chain features in type 1 diabetes. Overall study results and limits: The cDNA sequencing approach could over-represent high-TCR-expressing cells.

The CDR3 spans 18 residues. CDR1 is SGHAT and CDR2 is FQNNGV in the germline V gene. J was trimmed by 0 bases and V by 5 bases; bases with no gene match: 9. A note on this clone: What it binds is unknown.

Reverse transcription of all isolated RNA meant that expressed TCRB transcripts were sequenced. Each sample of naive, central memory or regulatory T cells had, on average, around 3.3 million reads. The protocol was immunoSEQ multiplex PCR, while the TCRdb copy is restricted to in-frame clones and leaves out a portion. The data show about 180,000 clones, about 13% seen once. Staining for CD45RO/CCR7/CD25/CD127/CD95/CD27 allowed sorting of CD4+ naive, central memory, regulatory and stem cell-like memory cells. Purity exceeding 98% was reached by all sorted populations. Sequencing used central memory CD4+ T cells from blood. The chain joins TRBV11-2 to TRBJ2-7; 14 nucleotides align to TRBD2. This clonotype was obtained from a woman between 18 and 29 years old in good health. The CDR3 DNA follows: TGTGCCAGCAGCCGGGGACTAGCGGGAGTAAGAATCTCCTACGAGCAGTACTTC. This gives the protein CASSRGLAGVRISYEQYF.